The 20 T cell receptor beta chains below come from one sample, sequenced in a study of T cell changes during pregnancy in multiple sclerosis (dated by TCRdb to about 2019). Library generation was performed with the immunoSEQ multiplex PCR assay. The clones in this table, taken by TCRdb from immuneACCESS, are in-frame only. Not every clone is retained; where verified, under half of the shortfall comes from an unresolved V gene, and the cause of the rest is unknown. The sample table contains 76,000 or so clones; only one count was recorded for 93% of them. About 0.72% of the sample comes from the top ten. This specimen consisted of peripheral blood, obtained in the second trimester of pregnancy. These receptor sequences come from a female donor in good health, enrolled as a control in a pregnancy study.

The V call is TRBV7-3, the J call TRBJ2-3; TRBD2 is a possible D gene (5 bases). The CDR3 length is 14 residues. V was clipped by 2 bases and J by 1 base, with 7 bases between them. Germline V gives CDR1 SGHTA, CDR2 FQGTGA. CDR3 nucleotide sequence: TGTGCCAGCAGCTTAGGGCGGGGCACAGATACGCAGTATTTT. This encodes CASSLGRGTDTQYF.

The chain links TRBV7-2 to TRBJ2-7, with a weak D call TRBD2 (7 bases). The CDR3 consists of 15 residues. V dropped 9 bases and J dropped 3 bases, with 21 bases sitting between them. Germline CDR1 and CDR2: SGHTA and FQGNSA. The CDR3, as DNA: TGTGCCAGTACCCAAGGAGGGGGGGTCCTCTACGAGCAGTACTTC. Translation: CASTQGGGVLYEQYF.

V usage is TRBV19 and J usage is TRBJ2-3; the D gene is possibly TRBD1 (5 bases). CDR3 length: 13 amino acids. Trimming removed 10 bases from V and 4 bases from J, with 15 bases in between. Germline lookup yields CDR1 LNHDA and CDR2 SQIVND (reference sequence). The CDR3 loop reads CATSATGPDTQYF. The CDR3 nucleotides read TGTGCCACCTCCGCTACAGGACCAGATACGCAGTATTTT.

J is TRBJ1-2 and V is TRBV11-2, with TRBD1 identical over 10 bases. J gave up 3 bases and V 5 bases, and 3 bases lay outside the gene matches. CDR1 is SGHAT and CDR2 is FQNNGV in the germline V gene. This CDR3 is 14 amino acids long. The CDR3 here is CASSPGTGDYGYTF. The CDR3 region has the DNA TGTGCCAGCAGCCCCGGGACAGGGGACTATGGCTACACCTTC. The entire variable domain, with the rest obtained from reference TRBV11-2 and TRBJ1-2, is as follows: EAGVAQSPRYKIIEKRQSVAFWCNPISGHATLYWYQQILGQGPKLLIQFQNNGVVDDSQLPKDRFSAERLKGVDSTLKIQPAKLEDSAVYLCASSPGTGDYGYTFGSGTRLTVV.

This clone appeared a single time. The chain combines TRBV7-9 with TRBJ1-3; D is possibly TRBD1 (6 bases). This CDR3 is 16 amino acids long. Trimming shortened V by 3 bases and J by 6 bases, and 18 bases separated the two germline ends. Germline CDR1 and CDR2: SEHNR and FQNEAQ (reference sequence). CDR3 DNA sequence: TGTGCCAGCAGCTTTAATGCAGGGGAATTGAAAAACACCATATATTTT. Translation gives CASSFNAGELKNTIYF.

The CDR3 spells CASSYEGGQGVRGYEQYF. CDR3 bases: TGTGCCAGCAGTTACGAGGGGGGACAGGGGGTGCGGGGATACGAGCAGTACTTC. The V call is TRBV6-7, the J call TRBJ2-7; 11 positions match TRBD1. TRBV6-7 is annotated as an ORF whose role is uncertain. This CDR3 is 18 amino acids long. J was trimmed by 4 bases and V by 2 bases; bases with no gene match: 13.

The gene calls are TRBV7-2 and TRBJ2-3, with 16 bases that match TRBD2. V was clipped by 3 bases and J by 1 base; unmatched bases: 4. The CDR3 extends over 18 amino acids. Germline V lookup: CDR1 SGHTA, CDR2 FQGNSA. CDR3 bases: TGTGCCAGCAGCTTGGGACTAGCGGGGGGGCCGGGCACAGATACGCAGTATTTT. It encodes CASSLGLAGGPGTDTQYF.

V usage is TRBV4-1 and J usage is TRBJ1-1; possible D gene TRBD1, 5 bases. Germline lookup yields CDR1 MGHRA and CDR2 YSYEKL. The CDR3 extends over 16 amino acids. Trimming cost V 1 base and J 4 bases, with 16 bases left between them. CDR3 nucleotide sequence: TGCGCCAGCAGCCAAGGCTCGGGGGAGATGAGCACTGAAGCTTTCTTT. Translated, it gives CASSQGSGEMSTEAFF.

V gene TRBV14 combines with J gene TRBJ1-1; 8 nucleotides align to TRBD1. The germline V gene has CDR1 SGHDN and CDR2 FVKESK. J was trimmed by 2 bases and V by 0 bases; bases with no gene match: 8. This CDR3 comprises 17 residues. The CDR3 spells CASSQDPRTGTNTEAFF. The CDR3 DNA reads TGTGCCAGCAGCCAAGATCCCAGGACAGGGACTAACACTGAAGCTTTCTTT. Looking up the rest from reference TRBV14 and TRBJ1-1 gives the full variable domain: EAGVTQFPSHSVIEKGQTVTLRCDPISGHDNLYWYRRVMGKEIKFLLHFVKESKQDESGMPNNRFLAERTGGTYSTLKVQPAELEDSGVYFCASSQDPRTGTNTEAFFGQGTRLTVV.

The table lists this clone with a count of one. The V gene is TRBV11-2, the J gene TRBJ2-3, with 7 nucleotides matching TRBD2. V shed 8 bases, J shed 0 bases, and the junction held 2 bases outside the gene matches. The CDR3 totals 13 residues. Per the germline V gene, CDR1 is SGHAT and CDR2 is FQNNGV. Here the CDR3 DNA reads TGTGCCAGCTGGGGGGGTAGCACAGATACGCAGTATTTT. Amino acids: CASWGGSTDTQYF.

This clone was observed a single time. The chain recombines TRBV18 with TRBJ2-6; 8 bases line up with TRBD1. This CDR3 region has 17 residues. The ends lost 1 base at V and 0 bases at J; junction bases unmatched: 2. Looked up from germline, CDR1 is KGHSH and CDR2 is LQKENI. CDR3 nucleotides: TGTGCCAGCTCACCACTGGGACAGGTCTCTGGGGCCAACGTCCTGACTTTC. It is translated as CASSPLGQVSGANVLTF.

This chain joins TRBV9 and TRBJ2-5; weak D call: TRBD2 (8 bases). The V end lost 3 bases, the J end lost 5 bases, and 23 bases lay between the germline ends. Germline V CDR1 and CDR2: SGDLS, YYNGEE. CDR3 length equals 17 residues. CDR3 DNA sequence: TGTGCCAGCAGCGACCACGGGGGGGACAGCAGGGGGGAGACCCAGTACTTC. It specifies CASSDHGGDSRGETQYF. Drawing the rest from reference TRBV9 and TRBJ2-5, the complete variable domain is DSGVTQTPKHLITATGQRVTLRCSPRSGDLSVYWYQQSLDQGLQFLIQYYNGEERAKGNILERFSAQQFPDLHSELNLSSLELGDSALYFCASSDHGGDSRGETQYFGPGTRLLVL.

This chain links TRBV9 with TRBJ2-2; weak D call: TRBD2 (6 bases). CDR3 length equals 16 residues. The V end was cut by 4 bases, the J end by 4 bases, with 17 bases between. In germline, CDR1 is SGDLS, CDR2 YYNGEE. CDR3 sequence reads: CASSQRLGGRTGELFF. The CDR3, as DNA: TGTGCCAGCAGCCAAAGATTGGGGGGACGCACCGGGGAGCTGTTTTTT.

J is TRBJ2-3 and V is TRBV4-1; a weak D match, TRBD2 (5 bases). Germline V gives CDR1 MGHRA, CDR2 YSYEKL. CDR3 length: 14 amino acids. V shed 1 base and J shed 9 bases, with 14 bases lying between them. CDR3 loop: CASSQGNLRGTQYF. CDR3 DNA: TGCGCCAGCAGCCAAGGCAATCTTCGGGGAACGCAGTATTTT.

The rearrangement joins TRBV6-5 to TRBJ2-1, with TRBD1 matching 8 bases. The CDR3 contains 12 residues. V shed 4 bases, J shed 10 bases, and the junction held 3 bases outside the gene matches. Germline CDR1 reads MNHEY; CDR2 reads SVGAGI. CDR3 region: CASSLPGGEQFF. CDR3 nucleotide sequence: TGTGCCAGCAGTTTGCCAGGGGGCGAGCAGTTCTTC.

This chain uses TRBV7-6 with TRBJ1-4, with 8 bases lining up with TRBD1. V shed 2 bases and J 8 bases; nucleotides not matched to a gene: 10. The CDR3 contains 16 residues. CDR1 is SGHVS, CDR2 FNYEAQ, per germline. The CDR3 reads CASSLRQGKDWEKLFF. CDR3 sequence (DNA): TGTGCCAGCAGCTTAAGACAGGGGAAGGACTGGGAAAAACTGTTTTTT.

This sequence joins TRBV5-6 and TRBJ1-1, with D unresolved. V lost 6 bases to trimming and J lost 1 base, with 10 bases between them. The CDR3 has 13 residues. Germline values: CDR1 SGHDT, CDR2 YYEEEE. The CDR3 region is CASKNAGNTEAFF. The CDR3 DNA reads as TGTGCCAGCAAGAACGCGGGGAACACTGAAGCTTTCTTT.

CDR3 nucleotide sequence: TGTGCCAGCAGCTTCCCGGGACAGCTTTACGAGCAGTACTTC. Protein: CASSFPGQLYEQYF. The chain joins TRBV11-3 to TRBJ2-7, with TRBD1 identical over 7 bases. The CDR3 sequence is 14 residues long. V was clipped by 3 bases and J by 4 bases; unmatched bases: 6. From germline, CDR1 is SGHNT and CDR2 YENEEA.

The chain links TRBV10-3 to TRBJ1-1; weak D call: TRBD1 (6 bases). The CDR3 is 16 residues long. Germline assignment: CDR1 ENHRY and CDR2 SYGVKD. V lost 0 bases and J 3 bases, leaving 14 bases between the germline ends. As DNA, the CDR3 is TGTGCCATCAGTGAGTCGTGGGGACAAACGGACACTGAAGCTTTCTTT. Residues: CAISESWGQTDTEAFF.

J is TRBJ2-5 and V is TRBV5-4, with a possible D match to TRBD2 (6 bases). V was pared by 0 bases and J by 6 bases, with 15 bases between. The CDR3 contains 15 residues. Per the germline V gene, CDR1 is SGHNT and CDR2 is YYREEE (reference sequence). CDR3 sequence (DNA): TGTGCCAGCAGCTTGGCTGGGGGACTTAGGCAGACCCAGTACTTC. It encodes CASSLAGGLRQTQYF.